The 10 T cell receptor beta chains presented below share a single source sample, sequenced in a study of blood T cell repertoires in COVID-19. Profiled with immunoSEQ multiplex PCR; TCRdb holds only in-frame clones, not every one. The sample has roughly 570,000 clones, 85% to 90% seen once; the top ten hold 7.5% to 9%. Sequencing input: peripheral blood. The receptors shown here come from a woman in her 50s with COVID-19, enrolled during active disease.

CDR3: CASSLTGGEAFF. The CDR3 DNA reads TGTGCCAGCAGCTTAACGGGAGGTGAAGCTTTCTTT. The genes are TRBV7-8 and TRBJ1-1, with unresolved D. CDR3 length: 12 residues. V lost 2 bases and J 7 bases, leaving 8 bases between the germline ends. CDR1 and CDR2 (germline): SGHVS, FQNEAQ.

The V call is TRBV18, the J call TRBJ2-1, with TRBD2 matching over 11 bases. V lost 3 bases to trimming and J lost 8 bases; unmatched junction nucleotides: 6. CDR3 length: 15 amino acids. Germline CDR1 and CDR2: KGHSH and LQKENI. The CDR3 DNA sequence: TGTGCCAGCTCACCGCCGTCTAGCGGGGGGTATGAGCAGTTCTTC. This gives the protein CASSPPSSGGYEQFF.

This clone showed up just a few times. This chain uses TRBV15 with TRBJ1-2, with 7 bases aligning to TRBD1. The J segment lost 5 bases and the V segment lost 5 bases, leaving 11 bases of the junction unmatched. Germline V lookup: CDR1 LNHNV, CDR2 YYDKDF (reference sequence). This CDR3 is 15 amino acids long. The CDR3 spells CATSERDSNLYGYTF. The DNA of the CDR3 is TGTGCCACCAGCGAACGGGACAGCAACCTATATGGCTACACCTTC.

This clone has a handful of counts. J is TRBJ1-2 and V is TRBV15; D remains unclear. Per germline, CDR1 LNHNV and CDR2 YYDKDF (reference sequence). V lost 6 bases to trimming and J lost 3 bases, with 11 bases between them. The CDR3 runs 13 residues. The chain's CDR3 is CATSLTTHYGYTF. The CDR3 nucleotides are TGTGCCACCAGTTTGACGACTCACTATGGCTACACCTTC.

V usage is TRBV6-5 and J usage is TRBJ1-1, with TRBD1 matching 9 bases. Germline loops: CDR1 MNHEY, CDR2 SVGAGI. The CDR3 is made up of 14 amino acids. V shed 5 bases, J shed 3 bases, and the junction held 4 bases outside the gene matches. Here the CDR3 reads CASSLGQGYTEAFF. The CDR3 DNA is TGTGCCAGCAGTCTCGGACAGGGGTACACTGAAGCTTTCTTT.

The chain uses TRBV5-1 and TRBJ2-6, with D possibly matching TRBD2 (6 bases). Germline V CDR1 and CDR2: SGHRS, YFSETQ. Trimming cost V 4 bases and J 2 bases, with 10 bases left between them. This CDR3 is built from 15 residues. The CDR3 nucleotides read TGCGCCAGCAGCGGAGGGGACGCTGGGGCCAACGTCCTGACTTTC. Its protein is CASSGGDAGANVLTF.

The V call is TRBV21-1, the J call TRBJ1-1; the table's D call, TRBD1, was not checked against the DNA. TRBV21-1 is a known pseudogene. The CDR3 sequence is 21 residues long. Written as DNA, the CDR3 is TGTGCCAGCAGCGCTCCGGGCGCGGACAGGAGATGGACACTTTGGAACACTGAAGCTTTCTTT. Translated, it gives CASSAPGADRRWTLWNTEAFF.

CDR3 nucleotides: TGTGCCAGTAGTTTGGACAGGGCTCTTGATCAGCCCCAGCATTTT. Amino acid sequence: CASSLDRALDQPQHF. The chain uses TRBV19 and TRBJ1-5, with 8 bases fitting TRBD1. V lost 5 bases and J lost 5; bases outside the gene matches: 8. The CDR3 has 15 amino acids. In germline, CDR1 is LNHDA, CDR2 SQIVND (reference sequence).

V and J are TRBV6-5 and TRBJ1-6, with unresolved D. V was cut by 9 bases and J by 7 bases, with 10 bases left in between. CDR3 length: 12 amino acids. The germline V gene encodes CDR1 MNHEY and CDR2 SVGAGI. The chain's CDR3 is CASKRVNSPLHF. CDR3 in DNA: TGTGCCAGTAAGAGGGTCAATTCACCCCTCCACTTT.

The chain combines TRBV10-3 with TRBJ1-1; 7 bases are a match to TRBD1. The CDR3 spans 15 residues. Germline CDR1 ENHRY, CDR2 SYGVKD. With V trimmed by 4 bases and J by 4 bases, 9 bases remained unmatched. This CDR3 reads CAISGWDRLSTEAFF. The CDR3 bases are TGTGCCATCAGTGGCTGGGACAGACTGTCCACTGAAGCTTTCTTT.